This T cell receptor (beta chain) is drawn from a study of T cell changes during pregnancy in multiple sclerosis. Generated by immunoSEQ multiplex PCR, the TCRdb table keeps only in-frame clones and is missing some. The sample records some 93,000 clones, 75% to 95% being singletons. V lost 5 bases, J lost 8 bases, and 12 bases lay in between. The CDR3 sequence is 13 residues long. Germline assignment: CDR1 SGHAT and CDR2 FQNNGV. This TCR was recovered from a female donor in good health, enrolled as a control in a pregnancy study. J is TRBJ1-4 and V is TRBV11-2; TRBD1 might be the D (5 bases). The source material was peripheral blood, sampled after pregnancy. CDR3 protein: CASSPQGTEKLFF. In nucleotides, the CDR3 is TGTGCCAGCAGCCCCCAGGGAACCGAAAAACTGTTTTTT.